Below, 10 T cell receptor beta chains from the same sample are listed, as sequenced in a study of T cells in Graves' hyperthyroidism and ophthalmopathy. Amplification yielded TCR beta CDR3 regions, with RNA transcripts as the source. HTBI primers were the set used in a first-round RT-PCR of the TCR CDR3. A single record per CDR3 protein comes from TCRdb applying MiXCR to the multiplex PCR reads. The sample includes 400,000 or so distinct CDR3 sequences, 13% to 15% of them seen just once. The material sequenced was blood. These receptor sequences come from a woman between 55 and 75 years old with Graves' ophthalmopathy.

This clonotype was observed at least ten times. The chain carries TRBV20-1 and TRBJ2-2, with no clear D. V lost 0 bases to trimming and J lost 5 bases, with 13 bases between them. The CDR3 has 15 amino acids. CDR1 DFQATT and CDR2 SNEGSKA come from the germline V gene (reference sequence). Here the CDR3 DNA reads TGCAGTGCTAGAGATGCGTTAGAGTTAACCGGGGAGCTGTTTTTT. Its protein product is CSARDALELTGELFF.

The rearrangement joins TRBV5-6 to TRBJ2-1; 12 nucleotides agree with TRBD2. The V gene end was trimmed by 4 bases and the J gene end by 4 bases; junction bases not matched to a gene: 9. The CDR3 has 17 residues. Germline V gene sequence: CDR1 SGHDT, CDR2 YYEEEE. CDR3 region: CASSDPLTSGSYNEQFF. The CDR3 coding sequence is TGTGCCAGCAGCGACCCCCTGACTAGCGGGAGTTACAATGAGCAGTTCTTC.

In regard to this clonotype: One base away lies a much larger clone, so this may be a sequencing read error. The chain is built from TRBV30 and TRBJ1-2; 11 bases are shared with TRBD1. This CDR3 spans 16 amino acids. Germline CDR1 GTSNPN, CDR2 SVGIG (reference sequence). With V trimmed by 1 base and J by 7 bases, 11 bases remained unmatched. As DNA, the CDR3 is TGTGCCTGGAGTGCACACCGGGACAGGGGGACGCGTGGCTACACCTTC. Encoded protein: CAWSAHRDRGTRGYTF.

This clonotype was counted between two and nine times. The V gene is TRBV27, the J gene TRBJ1-5, with D tentatively TRBD1 (5 bases). This CDR3 has 16 residues. V was clipped by 6 bases and J by 4 bases, with 19 bases between them. Germline loops: CDR1 MNHEY, CDR2 SMNVEV (reference sequence). The CDR3 is CASSPFMGGTNQPQHF. Written as DNA, the CDR3 is TGTGCCAGCAGCCCCTTCATGGGAGGGACGAATCAGCCCCAGCATTTT.

CDR3 sequence: CASSLKPVGLRPYF. CDR3 coding DNA: TGTGCCAGCAGTTTAAAGCCAGTAGGCCTTAGGCCGTACTTC. This chain uses TRBV27 with TRBJ2-7; no reliable D call. V was pared by 2 bases and J by 12 bases, with 20 bases between. The germline CDR1 and CDR2 sequences are MNHEY and SMNVEV (reference sequence). The CDR3 runs to 14 residues.

The table lists this clonotype with a count of one. The chain uses TRBV19 and TRBJ1-5, with D hard to call. This CDR3 is 16 amino acids long. Trimming stripped 5 bases from V and 1 base from J, with 15 bases between. In germline, CDR1 is LNHDA, CDR2 SQIVND (reference sequence). The CDR3 is CASSENPFWSNQPQHF. The CDR3 coding sequence is TGTGCCAGTAGTGAAAACCCTTTTTGGAGCAATCAGCCCCAGCATTTT.

The table lists this clonotype with many counts. This chain links TRBV12-3 or TRBV12-4 with TRBJ1-5; D may be TRBD1 (6 bases). The CDR3 runs 15 residues. Trimming left V 6 bases short and J 3 bases short, with 15 bases between. The CDR3 DNA reads as TGTGCCAGCAGCAGATCGGGGGCCAACAATCAGCCCCAGCATTTT. This gives the protein CASSRSGANNQPQHF.

At least ten counts were recorded for this clonotype. The chain carries TRBV27 and TRBJ1-1; D remains unclear. Germline CDR1 and CDR2: MNHEY and SMNVEV (reference sequence). The V end was cut by 4 bases, the J end by 11 bases, with 23 bases between. The CDR3 is made up of 15 amino acids. CDR3 DNA: TGTGCCAGCAGTTCGGCCACCGGGCCCCGAAAAGGTGCTTTCTTT. This gives the protein CASSSATGPRKGAFF.

The chain recombines TRBV7-8 with TRBJ1-5; 8 bases are shared with TRBD1. CDR1 and CDR2 (germline): SGHVS, FQNEAQ. The CDR3 is 15 residues long. J gave up 7 bases and V 3 bases, and 8 bases lay outside the gene matches. CDR3 in amino acids: CASSLDGQGGQPQHF. The CDR3, as DNA: TGTGCCAGCAGCTTGGATGGACAGGGAGGCCAGCCCCAGCATTTT.

Only a few counts were recorded for this clonotype. The chain joins TRBV3-1 to TRBJ2-5; maybe TRBD2 (6 bases). This CDR3 region has 13 residues. Germline loops: CDR1 LGHDT, CDR2 YNNKEL (reference sequence). V lost 3 bases to trimming and J lost 6 bases, with 11 bases between them. CDR3 DNA: TGTGCCAGCAGCCACGGGAGTTTACAGACCCAGTACTTC. Its translation is CASSHGSLQTQYF.